These 28 T cell receptor beta chains were all obtained from the same sample, sequenced in a study of T cell responses to AZD1222 COVID-19 vaccine. Produced via immunoSEQ multiplex PCR; TCRdb's table is partial and in-frame only. The sample lists around 120,000 clones; over 75% were seen once. The sequencing here drew on peripheral blood, taken on day 0 of AZD1222 vaccination. Source of these receptors: an adult in good health.

The rearrangement uses TRBV28 and TRBJ2-1; 7 nucleotides align to TRBD2. The CDR3 is made up of 14 amino acids. V lost 5 bases, J lost 14 bases, and 15 bases stayed unmatched. In germline, CDR1 is MDHEN, CDR2 SYDVKM. The CDR3 reads CASSRGLSQSAKFF. CDR3 sequence (DNA): TGTGCCAGCAGTAGGGGACTAAGTCAAAGCGCGAAGTTCTTC. Based on the CDR3 plus reference TRBV28 and TRBJ2-1, the full variable domain is DVKVTQSSRYLVKRTGEKVFLECVQDMDHENMFWYRQDPGLGLRLIYFSYDVKMKEKGDIPEGYSVSREKKERFSLILESASTNQTSMYLCASSRGLSQSAKFFGPGTRLTVL.

The genes are TRBV21-1 and TRBJ2-3; the table's D call TRBD1 went unverified against the DNA. TRBV21-1 is deemed a pseudogene. The CDR3 extends over 16 amino acids. The CDR3, as DNA: TGTGCCAGCAGCGCGGAAGACAGGTCTCACACAGATACGCAGTATTTT. Its translation: CASSAEDRSHTDTQYF.

The chain is built from TRBV12-3 or TRBV12-4 and TRBJ2-1; TRBD1 might be the D (6 bases). The length of the CDR3 is 13 residues. Deletions cut 7 bases from V and 6 bases from J, with 13 bases between. The CDR3 DNA is TGTGCCAGCAAACCGGGACAAAGCAATGAGCAGTTCTTC. Residues: CASKPGQSNEQFF.

The table lists this clone with a count of one. The genes are TRBV4-3 and TRBJ2-3; D call uncertain. Trimming removed 0 bases from V and 2 bases from J, with 3 bases in between. The germline CDR1 and CDR2 sequences are LGHNA and YSLEER. The CDR3 contains 13 residues. CDR3 in DNA: TGCGCCAGCAGCCAAGATCACACAGATACGCAGTATTTT. Translated: CASSQDHTDTQYF.

The V and J genes are TRBV7-8 and TRBJ2-5; the match to TRBD2 covers 7 bases. CDR1 SGHVS and CDR2 FQNEAQ come from the germline V gene. The CDR3 loop spans 15 amino acids. V shed 5 bases, J shed 4 bases, and the junction held 10 bases outside the gene matches. CDR3 bases: TGTGCCAGCAGCCCCTCGCGCGGGAGAGGAGAGACCCAGTACTTC. Protein product: CASSPSRGRGETQYF.

This sequence joins TRBV5-8 and TRBJ1-1; 8 bases align to TRBD1. Germline V lookup: CDR1 SGHTS, CDR2 YDEGEE. Trimming took 0 bases from V and 5 from J; bases not matched to a gene: 9. The CDR3 is 16 amino acids. The CDR3 loop is CASSLEGQGARTEAFF. CDR3 DNA: TGTGCCAGCAGCTTGGAGGGTCAGGGGGCGCGGACTGAAGCTTTCTTT.

The CDR3 nucleotides read TGCGCCAGCAGCCAAGATCCTTCGGACAGGGTGGGAGGCTACACCTTC. It codes for CASSQDPSDRVGGYTF. The chain uses TRBV4-3 and TRBJ1-2, with 8 bases lining up with TRBD1. Unmatched junction bases numbered 11, after V lost 0 bases and J lost 8 bases. CDR3 length equals 16 residues. Germline CDR1 is LGHNA and CDR2 is YSLEER.

The V gene is TRBV6-6, the J gene TRBJ1-1; D is ambiguous. The CDR3 loop spans 14 amino acids. Trimming removed 7 bases from V and 10 bases from J, with 22 bases in between. Per germline, CDR1 MNHNY and CDR2 SVGAGI (reference sequence). CDR3 sequence reads: CASTSFWEGRRAFF. For the CDR3, the DNA is TGTGCCAGCACCTCCTTCTGGGAGGGAAGGAGAGCTTTCTTT.

J is TRBJ2-1 and V is TRBV4-1, with 12 nucleotides matching TRBD2. The germline gives CDR1 MGHRA, CDR2 YSYEKL. J gave up 0 bases and V 0 bases, and 3 bases lay outside the gene matches. This CDR3 is 18 amino acids long. The CDR3 sequence: CASSQEGLAGYSYNEQFF. In nucleotides, the CDR3 is TGCGCCAGCAGCCAAGAGGGACTAGCGGGTTACTCCTACAATGAGCAGTTCTTC.

The rearrangement uses TRBV28 and TRBJ1-1; D is possibly TRBD1 (6 bases). Germline-derived CDR1 and CDR2 are MDHEN and SYDVKM. Trimming left V 6 bases short and J 5 bases short, with 16 bases between. There are 14 residues in the CDR3. The chain's CDR3 is CASRPRTASTEAFF. CDR3 sequence (DNA): TGTGCCAGCAGGCCACGGACAGCCTCTACTGAAGCTTTCTTT.

The rearrangement links TRBV7-2 to TRBJ2-7; D is ambiguous. The CDR3 is 15 residues long. Germline assignment: CDR1 SGHTA and CDR2 FQGNSA. Trimming took off 5 bases at V and 3 bases at J, with 17 bases between the two ends. CDR3 DNA: TGTGCCAGCAGCACCGGACCTCACTCTCTCTACGAGCAGTACTTC. Its translation: CASSTGPHSLYEQYF.

The chain joins TRBV25-1 to TRBJ2-6, with D perhaps matching TRBD1 (6 bases). Trimming cost V 4 bases and J 0 bases, with 7 bases left between them. This CDR3 comprises 15 residues. Germline lookup yields CDR1 MGHDK and CDR2 SYGVNS. The CDR3 sequence: CASSGGGSGANVLTF. The DNA of the CDR3 is TGTGCCAGCAGTGGAGGGGGCTCTGGGGCCAACGTCCTGACTTTC.

This clone was observed once. The chain links TRBV6-1 to TRBJ2-2; D gene uncertain. Trimming removed 1 base at V and 6 bases at J, with 6 bases between. Germline V gene lookup returns CDR1 MNHNS and CDR2 SASEGT. The CDR3 runs to 13 residues. The chain's CDR3 is CASSEGIAGELFF. CDR3 bases: TGTGCCAGCAGTGAAGGAATCGCCGGGGAGCTGTTTTTT.

In regard to this clone: Mismatch with germline at one junction end may stem from a read error. The rearrangement uses TRBV28 and TRBJ1-6; 7 bases fit TRBD1. CDR1 and CDR2 from the germline V gene are MDHEN and SYDVKM. The CDR3 length is 14 residues. CDR3 nucleotides: TGTGCCAGCATGGGGCGCGGCGACAGGGAGGCCGAGAACTTT. Protein sequence: CASMGRGDREAENF.

V and J are TRBV28 and TRBJ1-1; D might be TRBD1 (5 bases). This CDR3 region has 13 residues. Germline-derived CDR1 and CDR2 are MDHEN and SYDVKM. The V gene lost 3 bases and the J gene lost 7 bases, with 12 bases spanning the gap. The CDR3 protein is CASSLQPGLEAFF. The CDR3 region has the DNA TGTGCCAGCAGTTTGCAGCCGGGACTTGAAGCTTTCTTT.

The chain is built from TRBV19 and TRBJ2-2; D might be TRBD1 (6 bases). CDR1 and CDR2 (germline): LNHDA, SQIVND (reference sequence). The CDR3 has 16 amino acids. The V end lost 6 bases, the J end lost 7 bases, and 21 bases lay between the germline ends. CDR3 nucleotide sequence: TGTGCCAGTAGGACCTCTTCCAGGGGTCCGGGCGGGGAGCTGTTTTTT. Its protein product is CASRTSSRGPGGELFF.

The gene calls are TRBV4-3 and TRBJ1-1, with D perhaps matching TRBD1 (6 bases). CDR3 length: 14 amino acids. Trimming removed 4 bases from V and 4 bases from J, with 13 bases in between. The germline gives CDR1 LGHNA, CDR2 YSLEER. The DNA for the CDR3 is TGCGCCAGCAGCCCCCGCGTAGGGGGCACTGAAGCTTTCTTT. The encoded protein is CASSPRVGGTEAFF.

The rearrangement joins TRBV11-3 to TRBJ2-5; D tentatively fits TRBD1 or TRBD2 (5 bases each). V was clipped by 4 bases and J by 1 base, with 10 bases between them. The germline gives CDR1 SGHNT, CDR2 YENEEA. The CDR3 contains 14 residues. CDR3 DNA sequence: TGTGCCAGCAGCTCATGGGGGTCCCAAGAGACCCAGTACTTC. Translated: CASSSWGSQETQYF.

In this sample, this clone turned up a few times. This CDR3 is also generated by other DNA sequences in the sample. The chain has TRBV6-5 and TRBJ2-7, with TRBD1 as a possible D gene (6 bases). Germline V gives CDR1 MNHEY, CDR2 SVGAGI. The CDR3 is made up of 13 amino acids. V was cut by 6 bases and J by 1 base, with 10 bases left in between. This CDR3 reads CASRHRDSYEQYF. In nucleotides, the CDR3 is TGTGCCAGCAGGCACAGGGATTCCTACGAGCAGTACTTC.

The chain recombines TRBV9 with TRBJ2-2, with TRBD2 matching over 14 bases. J lost 4 bases, V lost 2 bases, and 7 bases had no gene match. CDR3 length: 18 residues. Germline V lookup: CDR1 SGDLS, CDR2 YYNGEE. The CDR3 sequence is CASSVGLAGDKGTGELFF. CDR3 nucleotides: TGTGCCAGCAGCGTGGGACTAGCGGGAGATAAAGGCACCGGGGAGCTGTTTTTT.

This clone was recorded once. The chain recombines TRBV5-6 with TRBJ1-5; a weak D match, TRBD1 (5 bases). The V gene lost 7 bases and the J gene lost 7 bases, with 21 bases spanning the gap. Per germline, CDR1 SGHDT and CDR2 YYEEEE. This CDR3 is 15 amino acids long. CDR3 residues: CASSGIAAGRQPQHF. The CDR3 DNA reads as TGTGCCAGCTCCGGGATCGCTGCGGGGCGCCAGCCCCAGCATTTT.

The chain joins TRBV6-6 to TRBJ1-4, with D hard to call. Germline CDR1 is MNHNY and CDR2 is SVGAGI (reference sequence). This CDR3 has 13 amino acids. Trimming took 2 bases from V and 5 from J, leaving 6 bases between them. CDR3 sequence reads: CASSYGGNEKLFF. The CDR3 bases are TGTGCCAGCAGTTACGGAGGGAATGAAAAACTGTTTTTT.

This clone was picked up one time. The rearrangement joins TRBV28 to TRBJ2-1, with no clear D. From germline, CDR1 is MDHEN and CDR2 SYDVKM. With 1 base removed from V and 2 bases from J, the gap between germline ends came to 12 bases. The CDR3 has 16 amino acids. The CDR3 sequence is CASSLYVGSAYNEQFF. For the CDR3, the DNA is TGTGCCAGCAGTTTATATGTGGGCAGCGCCTACAATGAGCAGTTCTTC.

The chain recombines TRBV5-6 with TRBJ2-7; no reliable D call. CDR1 SGHDT and CDR2 YYEEEE come from the germline V gene. This CDR3 spans 11 amino acids. The V gene lost 3 bases and the J gene lost 2 bases, with 3 bases spanning the gap. DNA for the CDR3: TGTGCCAGCAGCTCGACCTACGAGCAGTACTTC. This codes for CASSSTYEQYF.

V gene TRBV4-1 combines with J gene TRBJ1-1; D is undetermined. This CDR3 region has 14 residues. Trimming shortened V by 1 base and J by 2 bases, and 8 bases separated the two germline ends. Germline V gene lookup returns CDR1 MGHRA and CDR2 YSYEKL. Here the CDR3 DNA reads TGCGCCAGCAGCCAAGGTCCGGGTAACACTGAAGCTTTCTTT. The encoded protein is CASSQGPGNTEAFF.

This chain joins TRBV7-3 and TRBJ2-7, with 8 positions matching TRBD1. Trimming at V came to 3 bases and at J to 3 bases, leaving 7 bases not matched to a gene. Germline assignment: CDR1 SGHTA and CDR2 FQGTGA. The CDR3 extends over 15 amino acids. The CDR3 protein is CASSLQGAISYEQYF. The DNA for the CDR3 is TGTGCCAGCAGCTTGCAGGGGGCGATTAGCTACGAGCAGTACTTC. Combining the CDR3 with reference TRBV7-3 and TRBJ2-7 gives the whole variable domain GAGVSQTPSNKVTEKGKYVELRCDPISGHTALYWYRQSLGQGPEFLIYFQGTGAADDSGLPNDRFFAVRPEGSVSTLKIQRTERGDSAVYLCASSLQGAISYEQYFGPGTRLTVT.

The rearrangement uses TRBV15 and TRBJ2-7; 9 bases map to TRBD1. Germline V gene lookup returns CDR1 LNHNV and CDR2 YYDKDF (reference sequence). This CDR3 is built from 15 residues. V trimming: 1 base; J trimming: 0 bases; junction bases outside the gene matches: 1. CDR3 protein: CATSRGTGASYEQYF. DNA of the CDR3: TGTGCCACCAGCAGAGGGACAGGGGCCTCCTACGAGCAGTACTTC. Full variable domain (rest looked up from reference TRBV15 and TRBJ2-7): DAMVIQNPRYQVTQFGKPVTLSCSQTLNHNVMYWYQQKSSQAPKLLFHYYDKDFNNEADTPDNFQSRRPNTSFCFLDIRSPGLGDTAMYLCATSRGTGASYEQYFGPGTRLTVT.

The chain has TRBV28 and TRBJ2-7, with D hard to call. The CDR3 consists of 14 residues. V lost 3 bases and J lost 1, with 10 bases in between. CDR1 is MDHEN, CDR2 SYDVKM, per germline. The DNA for the CDR3 is TGTGCCAGCAGTTTGCTTGCGGAATCCTACGAGCAGTACTTC. Its protein is CASSLLAESYEQYF.